Following are 8 T cell receptor beta chains from one sample sequenced in a study of cytomegalovirus exposure and HLA in healthy donors. Using immunoSEQ multiplex PCR, the repertoire was profiled, and TCRdb retains in-frame clones only, with some absent. This sample has roughly 80,000 clones, with roughly 94% found just once. Sequenced material: PBMCs. These receptors were collected from a woman aged 18-29 years in good health and CMV-seropositive.

The V and J genes are TRBV10-3 and TRBJ1-2; 7 nucleotides match TRBD1. The CDR3 runs to 13 residues. Germline lookup yields CDR1 ENHRY and CDR2 SYGVKD. The junction had 11 bases not matched to a gene; V was cut back by 8 bases and J by 8 bases. The CDR3 DNA reads TGTGCCATCGACGGAGAGGGGGCGGAAGGCTACACCTTC. This translates into CAIDGEGAEGYTF.

The DNA of the CDR3 is TGTGCCAGCAGTTCCGGGACAGGATTTTATGGCTACACCTTC. It encodes CASSSGTGFYGYTF. This chain uses TRBV28 with TRBJ1-2, with 8 bases lining up with TRBD1. The CDR3 totals 14 residues. V dropped 4 bases and J dropped 5; count of bases not matched to a gene: 6. Looked up from germline, CDR1 is MDHEN and CDR2 is SYDVKM.

The chain uses TRBV7-2 and TRBJ1-4; TRBD1 matches at 8 bases. Germline V gene sequence: CDR1 SGHTA, CDR2 FQGNSA. The CDR3 is 13 residues long. Germline trimming cut 8 bases from V and 6 bases from J; bases unmatched to any gene: 5. The CDR3 sequence: CASRLTGDEKLFF. CDR3 DNA sequence: TGTGCCAGCCGCCTGACAGGGGATGAAAAACTGTTTTTT.

The chain couples TRBV28 to TRBJ2-1, with D possibly TRBD2 on 6 matching bases. The CDR3 extends over 15 amino acids. V was trimmed by 6 bases and J by 3 bases, leaving 15 bases between them. Looked up from germline, CDR1 is MDHEN and CDR2 is SYDVKM. DNA of the CDR3: TGTGCCAGCAGCGAGGTGGGGAGGATCTACAATGAGCAGTTCTTC. Protein product: CASSEVGRIYNEQFF. Combining the CDR3 with reference TRBV28 and TRBJ2-1 gives the whole variable domain DVKVTQSSRYLVKRTGEKVFLECVQDMDHENMFWYRQDPGLGLRLIYFSYDVKMKEKGDIPEGYSVSREKKERFSLILESASTNQTSMYLCASSEVGRIYNEQFFGPGTRLTVL.

The chain couples TRBV7-7 to TRBJ2-2; D may be TRBD1 (5 bases). V was shortened by 2 bases and J by 5 bases, with 15 bases between the two germline ends. Germline loops: CDR1 SSHAT, CDR2 FNYEAQ (reference sequence). The CDR3 consists of 16 residues. The CDR3 bases are TGTGCCAGCAGCTTACCGCAGGGTTTTGGGACCGGGGAGCTGTTTTTT. It encodes CASSLPQGFGTGELFF.

This chain uses TRBV5-6 with TRBJ1-2; 8 positions match TRBD1. The CDR3 runs to 14 residues. The V and J ends lost 3 bases and 8 bases, in that order; junction bases with no gene match: 9. The germline gives CDR1 SGHDT, CDR2 YYEEEE. For the CDR3, the DNA is TGTGCCAGCAGCTATCAGGGGGCTGGGAGCGGCTACACCTTC. Its translation is CASSYQGAGSGYTF.

This clone was picked up one time. V is TRBV7-2 and J is TRBJ2-7; 9 bases fit TRBD2. The CDR3 runs to 17 residues. Germline trimming cut 2 bases from V and 2 bases from J; bases unmatched to any gene: 10. Germline lookup yields CDR1 SGHTA and CDR2 FQGNSA. CDR3 in amino acids: CASSLKAPSSGAYEQYF. The CDR3 bases are TGTGCCAGCAGCTTAAAGGCCCCCTCTAGCGGGGCCTACGAGCAGTACTTC.

CDR3 nucleotides: TGTGCCAGCTCCCTTACTAGCGGGGGTAGCTCCTACGAGCAGTACTTC. Residues: CASSLTSGGSSYEQYF. The chain carries TRBV18 and TRBJ2-7; 11 nucleotides line up with TRBD2. The CDR3 totals 16 residues. Germline-derived CDR1 and CDR2 are KGHSH and LQKENI. V lost 6 bases, J lost 0 bases, and 7 bases stayed unmatched.